This T cell receptor (beta chain) was captured by sequencing in a study of graft-versus-host responses after intestinal transplantation. Plating combined about 200,000 CFSE-labeled responder cells with about 200,000 irradiated, violet-dye-labeled stimulator cells. The germline V gene has CDR1 MGHRA and CDR2 YSYEKL. Trimming at V came to 0 bases and at J to 2 bases, leaving 7 bases not matched to a gene. The CDR3 is 18 residues long. The table came from immunoSEQ multiplex PCR; TCRdb's copy has only in-frame clones and leaves some out. The sample has some 13,000 clones; 30% are singletons. The sequence derives from a human patient who received an intestinal transplant. The chain uses TRBV4-1 and TRBJ1-2; 12 positions agree with TRBD1. The sample was alloreactive CD8+ T cells from a mixed lymphocyte reaction culture, taken before intestinal transplant. Subset of the sample: CFSE-low proliferating T cells sorted from approximately 6-day pre-transplant mixed lymphocyte reaction (GvH or HvG direction). CDR3 protein: CASSQEGQGATLNYGYTF. The CDR3 nucleotides read TGCGCCAGCAGCCAAGAGGGACAGGGGGCGACCTTAAACTATGGCTACACCTTC.